One and the same sample provided the 9 T cell receptor beta chains below, sequenced in a study of blood T cells in healthy people across ages. Together with a sample-barcoded 5' primer, a J-beta primer mix was included in a second PCR lasting about 7 to 11 cycles. TCRdb independently ran MiXCR on the 5' RACE reads; one entry per CDR3 protein. The sample consists of hundreds of thousands of distinct CDR3 sequences, under 70% of them appearing once. Input material: blood. The receptors shown here come from a man aged 55 to 69 in good health.

In this sample, this clonotype turned up many times. The chain carries TRBV28 and TRBJ1-2; D is possibly TRBD1 (6 bases). With 5 bases removed from V and 3 bases from J, the gap between germline ends came to 22 bases. The V gene's germline CDR1 is MDHEN and CDR2 SYDVKM. CDR3 length: 17 residues. The CDR3 is CASSPYGGMAQDYGYTF. Here the CDR3 DNA reads TGTGCCAGCAGTCCGTACGGGGGCATGGCACAAGACTATGGCTACACCTTC.

This sequence joins TRBV27 and TRBJ2-7; D remains unclear. With 7 bases removed from V and 2 bases from J, the gap between germline ends came to 15 bases. Germline CDR1 and CDR2: MNHEY and SMNVEV (reference sequence). The CDR3 totals 14 residues. Here the CDR3 DNA reads TGTGCCAGCACCACCACCCGTCCAGCCTACGAGCAGTACTTC. As protein: CASTTTRPAYEQYF.

CDR3 in DNA: TGTGCCAGCACCCCGGGTTCAGGGGCCAACGTCCTGACTTTC. Its protein product is CASTPGSGANVLTF. The J gene is TRBJ2-6, the V gene TRBV6-1; no reliable D call. The CDR3 has 14 amino acids. From germline, CDR1 is MNHNS and CDR2 SASEGT. The germline V and J ends were trimmed by 7 bases and 4 bases, with 11 bases remaining between them.

The chain employs TRBV28 and TRBJ2-5; D gene unclear. TRBJ2-7 explains the end of the DNA better; the J call may be wrong. The germline V gene has CDR1 MDHEN and CDR2 SYDVKM. The length of the CDR3 is 13 residues. CDR3: CASSFPGLYEQYF. CDR3 nucleotides: TGTGCCAGCAGTTTCCCGGGCCTCTACGAGCAGTACTTC.

The chain joins TRBV5-4 to TRBJ2-5; TRBD2 aligns across 12 bases. The trim removed 4 bases at V and 7 bases at J, leaving 11 bases unmatched. In germline, CDR1 is SGHNT, CDR2 YYREEE (reference sequence). CDR3 length equals 16 residues. DNA of the CDR3: TGTGCCAGCAGCAAATCGACTAGCGGGGGCGCCAGGACCCAGTACTTC. Its translation: CASSKSTSGGARTQYF.

This clonotype was seen a handful of times. The gene calls are TRBV27 and TRBJ1-5; 10 bases map to TRBD1. The length of the CDR3 is 21 residues. V shed 0 bases, J shed 4 bases, and the junction held 18 bases outside the gene matches. Germline loops: CDR1 MNHEY, CDR2 SMNVEV (reference sequence). The CDR3 DNA reads as TGTGCCAGCAGTTTATCGATAACGTGGACAGGGGGGCCAAGGGGTAATCAGCCCCAGCATTTT. Translation: CASSLSITWTGGPRGNQPQHF.

The chain combines TRBV20-1 with TRBJ1-5; a possible D gene is TRBD1 (6 bases). Per the germline V gene, CDR1 is DFQATT and CDR2 is SNEGSKA (reference sequence). The length of the CDR3 is 14 residues. Trimming took off 1 base at V and 5 bases at J, with 12 bases between the two ends. The CDR3 sequence is CSARVPRGDQPQHF. In nucleotides, the CDR3 is TGCAGTGCTAGAGTTCCCAGGGGAGATCAGCCCCAGCATTTT.

The CDR3 DNA is TGCGCCAGCAGCTTGGTTGGAGGGGCTGGGGAAAAACTGTTTTTT. As protein: CASSLVGGAGEKLFF. The genes are TRBV5-1 and TRBJ1-4; perhaps TRBD1 as D (5 bases). The CDR3 covers 15 residues. The germline CDR1 and CDR2 sequences are SGHRS and YFSETQ. Trimming left V 0 bases short and J 8 bases short, with 14 bases between. Variable domain in full (rest from reference TRBV5-1 and TRBJ1-4): KAGVTQTPRYLIKTRGQQVTLSCSPISGHRSVSWYQQTPGQGLQFLFEYFSETQRNKGNFPGRFSGRQFSNSRSEMNVSTLELGDSALYLCASSLVGGAGEKLFFGSGTQLSVL.

The gene calls are TRBV7-2 and TRBJ2-1; a weak D match, TRBD2 (6 bases). This CDR3 is 15 amino acids long. V was trimmed by 1 base and J by 2 bases, leaving 9 bases between them. CDR1 is SGHTA, CDR2 FQGNSA, per germline. CDR3 in amino acids: CTSSLGSGAYNEQFF. The CDR3 DNA is TGTACCAGCAGCTTAGGTAGCGGAGCCTACAATGAGCAGTTCTTC.